Reported below is one TCR beta chain. Profiling relied on immunoSEQ multiplex PCR, and the TCRdb table lists in-frame clones only, not all of them. Altogether 68,000 or so clones are present, 85% to 95% being singletons, with the ten largest covering around 3%. V lost 1 base, J lost 5 bases, and 5 bases stayed unmatched. This CDR3 has 14 residues. Germline CDR1 and CDR2: SGHVS and FNYEAQ. This sample is drawn from a study of T cells after somatic rescue of genetic block. The TCR was taken from a man aged 35 to 55. The chain carries TRBV7-6 and TRBJ2-7; the match to TRBD2 covers 7 bases. Input material: peripheral blood mononuclear cells (PBMCs). CDR3 residues: CASSLGGEGNEQYF. CDR3 in DNA: TGTGCCAGCAGCTTAGGAGGGGAGGGGAACGAGCAGTACTTC.